The T cell receptor (beta chain) described here comes from a study of technical replicates of blood from a few donors. Data came from immunoSEQ multiplex PCR; TCRdb stores just in-frame clones and leaves some out. The table lists about 97,000 clones, about 95% of them singletons, with 0.25% to 0.35% in the top ten. Germline CDR1 reads MNHEY; CDR2 reads SMNVEV (reference sequence). J gave up 4 bases and V 8 bases, and 6 bases lay outside the gene matches. The CDR3 spans 13 residues. Sequenced: T cells isolated from PBMCs. The clonotype comes from a human donor in good health. The chain carries TRBV27 and TRBJ2-7, with 9 bases that match TRBD2. Here the CDR3 reads CASGWTSAYEQYF. The CDR3 DNA reads as TGTGCCAGCGGATGGACTAGCGCGTACGAGCAGTACTTC.